Below, one T cell receptor beta chain is given with its context. These data are taken from a study of OX40 agonist ivuxolimab in advanced cancers. Whole-study context: While on treatment, patients had intravenous ivuxolimab at 0.01 to 10 mg/kg every 2 weeks.

Libraries were prepared by immunoSEQ multiplex PCR; TCRdb keeps only in-frame clonotypes and omits some of them. The sample lists around 79,000 clones, 88% occurring once. The V gene's germline CDR1 is SGHVS and CDR2 FNYEAQ. Between the trimmed V and J ends, which lost 2 bases and 6 bases, there was a span of 10 bases. The CDR3 has 13 amino acids. This specimen was CD4+ or CD8+ T cells sorted from blood, taken in a trial of the OX40 agonist ivuxolimab. The clonotype was recovered from an adult with an advanced solid tumor such as melanoma, head and neck, liver or kidney cancer. The chain uses TRBV7-6 and TRBJ1-2; the D gene is possibly TRBD1 (6 bases). CDR3 protein: CASSLTQGDGYTF. The CDR3 DNA reads TGTGCCAGCAGCTTAACACAGGGAGATGGCTACACCTTC.